Here is one T cell receptor (beta chain) with its context. Its antigen is still unknown. Per-nucleotide qualities are absent, and no much larger clonotype sits a single base away. For sequencing of the TCRbeta CDR3 region, genomic DNA was extracted from the sorted cells. The immunoSEQ Assay was used to sequence the TCRbeta CDR3 regions. TCRdb retrieved this table from immuneACCESS and kept in-frame rearrangements only. Not all clones are present; in checked studies, unresolved V genes account for under half, and no reason is known for the remainder. This sample holds about 13,000 clones; roughly 84% were observed only once. The ten largest make up 24% of the sample. The trial excluded patients who had a history of autoimmune disease or were on systemic immunosuppression. Peripheral blood for TCR sequencing was collected from all dose cohorts at baseline, on cycle 4 day 1, and on cycle 7 day 1. Samples came from an open-label, multicenter, first-in-human phase I dose-escalation trial of ivuxolimab. The trial enrolled adults with locally advanced or metastatic head and neck squamous cell, hepatocellular, melanoma or renal cell carcinoma. CD4+ and CD8+ T cells were sorted separately from peripheral blood before TCR sequencing.

The sample is drawn from a study of OX40 agonist ivuxolimab in advanced cancers. Study-wide context: Ivuxolimab was an agonistic, fully human IgG2 monoclonal antibody directed against OX40 (CD134), a costimulatory receptor. Intravenous ivuxolimab was administered to patients every 2 weeks at six dose levels: 0.01, 0.1, 0.3, 1.5, 3 and 10 mg/kg. Of the approximately 54 dose-escalation patients, hepatocellular carcinoma was present in 19, melanoma in roughly 15, renal cell carcinoma in 9 and head and neck cancer in 9. The dose-escalation cohort was about 83% male with a mean age of about 60 years, ranging from 23 to 79. Prior anti-PD-1, anti-PD-L1 or anti-CTLA-4 therapy was permitted, and checkpoint inhibitors had been received by 30% to 40% of dose-escalation patients. Partial responses occurred in three dose-escalation patients, of whom one had hepatocellular carcinoma and two had cutaneous melanoma. Peripheral TCRbeta sequencing aimed to test whether ivuxolimab altered TCR sequence diversity and caused clonal T-cell expansion. The paper covers the monotherapy dose-escalation part of the phase I ivuxolimab trial, which included N of about 51 patients. What the study reported, not specific to this receptor: In partial responders in the 0.1-3.0 mg/kg groups, normalized peripheral clonal expansion was found to be among the lowest, especially among CD8+ T cells. Clonal expansion of both CD4+ and CD8+ blood T cells was observed from baseline to week 6 at doses 0.1 to 3.0 mg/kg. After ivuxolimab, more expanded clones were found on average in CD8+ T cells than in CD4+ T cells. The antigen specificity of the clonally expanded peripheral T cells was not determined. Low levels of normalized T-cell clonal expansion were also seen in some patients who did not respond.

From the germline V gene (reference sequence), CDR1 is MNHEY and CDR2 is SMNVEV. V was cut back by 3 bases and J by 5 bases, leaving a gap of 22 bases between them. Measured from the cysteine to the phenylalanine, the CDR3 is 17 residues long. The sequence is cut down to CDR3 DNA, 51 bases in frame from base 1. The receptor was derived from an adult with an advanced solid tumor such as melanoma, head and neck, liver or kidney cancer. This specimen consisted of CD4+ or CD8+ T cells sorted from blood, obtained in a trial of the OX40 agonist ivuxolimab. In this chain, TRBV27 is recombined with TRBJ1-1, and the D gene may be TRBD1, 6 bases matching. The sequenced DNA is TGTGCCAGCAGTTTGTCAGTCTACAGGGCTGAAACGACTGAAGCTTTCTTT. The encoded protein is CASSLSVYRAETTEAFF.